These 6 T cell receptor beta chains originate from one sample sequenced in a study of regulatory T cells in long-lasting Graves disease. This sample's time point: newly diagnosed GD, antithyroid drugs for less than 3 months. Following extraction of RNA from PBMCs, that RNA was used to make the TCR library. Arm-PCR of CDR3 regions and iRepertoire HTBI primers were used to build TCR beta libraries. Using its own MiXCR run on the multiplex PCR reads, TCRdb lists one record per CDR3 protein. The table records roughly 610,000 distinct CDR3 sequences, roughly 15% of them present only once. The data were also submitted as part of a second study, on T cells in Graves' hyperthyroidism and ophthalmopathy.

Sequenced here: peripheral blood mononuclear cells (PBMCs), sampled at new diagnosis, from a patient treated with antithyroid drugs. Receptors were obtained from a woman in her 30s with Graves disease.

This clonotype was found many times. The chain is built from TRBV12-3 or TRBV12-4 and TRBJ1-1; perhaps TRBD1 as D (5 bases). CDR3 size: 13 residues. V dropped 8 bases and J dropped 1 base, with 11 bases sitting between them. The CDR3 loop is CASQPQGNTEAFF. CDR3 bases: TGTGCCAGCCAACCCCAGGGGAACACTGAAGCTTTCTTT.

This clonotype was seen a handful of times. The rearrangement links TRBV6-2 or TRBV6-3 to TRBJ1-4; possible D gene TRBD1, 6 bases. The V gene lost 8 bases and the J gene lost 4 bases, with 23 bases spanning the gap. Germline CDR1 MNHEY, CDR2 SVGEGT. The CDR3 is 17 residues long. The CDR3 nucleotides read TGTGCCAGCGGATCTTCCCCCAAGGACAGCCTTAATGAAAAACTGTTTTTT. Its translation is CASGSSPKDSLNEKLFF.

A few counts support this clonotype. This sequence joins TRBV6-1 and TRBJ1-5; TRBD1 matches at 10 bases. The CDR3 has 13 residues. The V and J ends lost 6 bases and 7 bases, in that order; junction bases with no gene match: 3. The germline V gene has CDR1 MNHNS and CDR2 SASEGT. CDR3 bases: TGTGCCAGCAGGGGGACAGGGGCCCAGCCCCAGCATTTT. Protein: CASRGTGAQPQHF.

The chain links TRBV7-9 to TRBJ1-1, with D perhaps matching TRBD1 (5 bases). Deletions cut 2 bases from V and 7 bases from J, with 11 bases between. CDR3 size: 13 residues. Germline V CDR1 and CDR2: SEHNR, FQNEAQ (reference sequence). The CDR3 bases are TGTGCCAGCAGCTTAAGTTGGGGGAATGAAGCTTTCTTT. Amino acids: CASSLSWGNEAFF.

There are many counts of this clonotype. This chain links TRBV11-2 with TRBJ1-1; D may be TRBD1 (5 bases). CDR3 length: 14 residues. The germline V gene has CDR1 SGHAT and CDR2 FQNNGV. Trimming took 1 base from V and 4 from J, leaving 10 bases between them. CDR3: CASSLAAGPTEAFF. The CDR3 DNA is TGTGCCAGCAGCTTAGCGGCGGGGCCCACTGAAGCTTTCTTT.

This clonotype was seen many times. This chain connects TRBV7-3 to TRBJ2-1; D not certain. V shed 6 bases and J shed 0 bases, with 12 bases lying between them. This CDR3 comprises 15 residues. From germline, CDR1 is SGHTA and CDR2 FQGTGA. The CDR3 reads CASSQSRGSYNEQFF. The CDR3 DNA reads as TGTGCCAGCAGTCAATCTCGAGGCTCCTACAATGAGCAGTTCTTC.